The present entry profiles one TCR beta chain with its context. No antigen is known for it. These data come from a study of CD8 T cells in ankylosing spondylitis. TCRdb re-derived calls from the 5' RACE reads in MiXCR, one entry per CDR3 protein. The sample lists 200,000 to 250,000 distinct CDR3 sequences, around 18% seen once, with 40% to 50% in the top ten. Study outcomes and limitations: Seemingly distinctive of ankylosing spondylitis blood was a TCR beta motif formed by eight highly homologous variants.

Input material: blood, either unsorted or a sorted T cell fraction (not recorded which). This receptor was obtained from a male donor with ankylosing spondylitis.

This CDR3 reads CASSYWGSSGNEQFF. CDR3 DNA sequence: TGTGCCAGCAGTTACTGGGGGTCGTCGGGTAATGAGCAGTTCTTC. V is TRBV6-5 and J is TRBJ2-1; tentatively, D is TRBD1 or TRBD2 (5 bases each). The CDR3 spans 15 residues. V lost 1 base, J lost 7 bases, and 14 bases lay in between. Germline lookup yields CDR1 MNHEY and CDR2 SVGAGI.